A single sample is the source of the 12 T cell receptor beta chains below, sequenced in a study of cytomegalovirus exposure and HLA in healthy donors. Vbeta (60) and Jbeta (13) primers were used in the PCR. Libraries were prepared by immunoSEQ multiplex PCR; TCRdb keeps only in-frame clonotypes and omits some of them. The repertoire holds approximately 100,000 clones, with 60% to 85% as singletons. Source material: PBMCs. The receptors were sampled from a female donor in good health and CMV-seropositive.

CDR3 sequence: CASRNQGANYGYTF. The CDR3 DNA follows: TGTGCCAGCAGGAACCAGGGGGCTAACTATGGCTACACCTTC. The rearrangement uses TRBV28 and TRBJ1-2; 7 nucleotides align to TRBD1. The J segment lost 0 bases and the V segment lost 6 bases, leaving 4 bases of the junction unmatched. This CDR3 has 14 amino acids. Germline CDR1 MDHEN, CDR2 SYDVKM.

This chain's CDR3 is CASGRGGPGELFF. The CDR3 DNA is TGTGCCAGTGGGCGGGGGGGCCCCGGGGAGCTGTTTTTT. The rearrangement uses TRBV6-1 and TRBJ2-2, with TRBD2 matching 9 bases. Germline loops: CDR1 MNHNS, CDR2 SASEGT. The CDR3 loop spans 13 amino acids. V lost 9 bases and J lost 6; bases outside the gene matches: 5.

V usage is TRBV19 and J usage is TRBJ1-5; 8 bases map to TRBD1. This CDR3 spans 18 amino acids. The germline CDR1 and CDR2 sequences are LNHDA and SQIVND (reference sequence). V was pared by 3 bases and J by 4 bases, with 14 bases of the junction left unmatched. CDR3 sequence: CASSIGFRTGRRNQPQHF. The DNA for the CDR3 is TGTGCCAGTAGTATCGGCTTCAGGACAGGGAGGCGGAATCAGCCCCAGCATTTT.

The chain employs TRBV7-8 and TRBJ2-3, with a tentative D call TRBD2 (7 bases). The germline V gene has CDR1 SGHVS and CDR2 FQNEAQ. V was trimmed by 3 bases and J by 1 base, leaving 14 bases between them. The CDR3 has 16 residues. CDR3 coding DNA: TGTGCCAGCAGCTTCTGGGGGGGGGCTCGCACAGATACGCAGTATTTT. This codes for CASSFWGGARTDTQYF. Combining the CDR3 with reference TRBV7-8 and TRBJ2-3 gives the whole variable domain GAGVSQSPRYKVAKRGQDVALRCDPISGHVSLFWYQQALGQGPEFLTYFQNEAQLDKSGLPSDRFFAERPEGSVSTLKIQRTQQEDSAVYLCASSFWGGARTDTQYFGPGTRLTVL.

V gene TRBV4-2 combines with J gene TRBJ2-5; tentative D call: TRBD2 (6 bases). V was clipped by 1 base and J by 9 bases, with 24 bases between them. The CDR3 is made up of 17 amino acids. From germline, CDR1 is LGHNA and CDR2 YNFKEQ. Here the CDR3 reads CASSQGGAWVAEPPQYF. Here the CDR3 DNA reads TGTGCCAGCAGCCAAGGGGGAGCGTGGGTAGCGGAGCCGCCCCAGTACTTC.

The chain employs TRBV5-4 and TRBJ2-5, with D hard to call. CDR3 length: 18 residues. Germline loops: CDR1 SGHNT, CDR2 YYREEE (reference sequence). V was trimmed by 4 bases and J by 0 bases, leaving 22 bases between them. Here the CDR3 reads CASSPLGSAEINQETQYF. The CDR3 bases are TGTGCCAGCAGCCCCCTTGGTTCCGCGGAGATCAACCAAGAGACCCAGTACTTC. Drawing the rest from reference TRBV5-4 and TRBJ2-5, the complete variable domain is ETGVTQSPTHLIKTRGQQVTLRCSSQSGHNTVSWYQQALGQGPQFIFQYYREEENGRGNFPPRFSGLQFPNYSSELNVNALELDDSALYLCASSPLGSAEINQETQYFGPGTRLLVL.

The J gene is TRBJ2-3, the V gene TRBV15; a possible D gene is TRBD1 (5 bases). The length of the CDR3 is 16 residues. V lost 2 bases and J lost 3, with 15 bases in between. Germline V lookup: CDR1 LNHNV, CDR2 YYDKDF (reference sequence). CDR3: CATSRPQRTITDTQYF. For the CDR3, the DNA is TGTGCCACCAGCAGACCCCAAAGGACAATAACAGATACGCAGTATTTT.

The chain recombines TRBV28 with TRBJ2-1; TRBD1 aligns across 9 bases. CDR3 length: 15 residues. The J segment lost 7 bases and the V segment lost 2 bases, leaving 6 bases of the junction unmatched. The V gene's germline CDR1 is MDHEN and CDR2 SYDVKM. CDR3 in amino acids: CASSLGGTGLNEQFF. In DNA, the CDR3 is TGTGCCAGCAGTTTAGGTGGGACAGGGCTGAATGAGCAGTTCTTC.

The rearrangement joins TRBV19 to TRBJ2-2; 12 bases map to TRBD2. CDR3 length: 17 residues. V lost 4 bases to trimming and J lost 3 bases; unmatched junction nucleotides: 6. Germline assignment: CDR1 LNHDA and CDR2 SQIVND (reference sequence). CDR3 region: CASSRLAGGPDTGELFF. The DNA for the CDR3 is TGTGCCAGTAGTAGGCTAGCGGGAGGGCCGGACACCGGGGAGCTGTTTTTT.

The rearrangement links TRBV4-2 to TRBJ2-1, with D tentatively TRBD2 (6 bases). The germline V gene encodes CDR1 LGHNA and CDR2 YNFKEQ. V was trimmed by 8 bases and J by 5 bases, leaving 16 bases between them. The CDR3 runs to 14 residues. CDR3 amino acids: CASRAGGPDNEQFF. The CDR3, as DNA: TGTGCCAGCCGAGCAGGAGGGCCGGACAATGAGCAGTTCTTC.

As regards this clone: Compared with germline, one end of the junction differs, possibly owing to a read error. V gene TRBV7-6 combines with J gene TRBJ2-7; possible D gene TRBD2, 5 bases. The CDR3 has 15 amino acids. The V gene's germline CDR1 is SGHVS and CDR2 FNYEAQ. For the CDR3, the DNA is TGTGCCAGCAGTTTAGCCGCCGGACTCCCAGTCCCGTCGTACTTC. As protein: CASSLAAGLPVPSYF.

The rearrangement links TRBV6-6 to TRBJ1-2; 7 nucleotides line up with TRBD1. V trimming: 11 bases; J trimming: 10 bases; junction bases outside the gene matches: 16. The CDR3 consists of 13 residues. Germline CDR1 and CDR2: MNHNY and SVGAGI (reference sequence). The CDR3 DNA sequence: TGTGCCGTCAAAGCAGGGGGGACCGCCGTCTACACCTTC. This gives the protein CAVKAGGTAVYTF.